This T cell receptor (beta chain) was documented in a study of blood T cell repertoires in COVID-19 (dated by TCRdb to between 2020 and 2021). At the level of the whole study: Samples from collaborators originated in the United States, Italy and Spain and spanned both the acute and convalescent phases of COVID-19. Deeply sampled blood TCRbeta repertoires from subjects exposed to, actively infected with, or recovered from COVID-19 were included in the dataset. Where available, HLA class I and class II types were obtained from metadata supplied by the sample provider rather than from assay-based typing. Samples were obtained from the ongoing ImmuneRACE study (first 160 participants) and from over 1,000 subjects provided by 6 global collaborators. Nearly every sample came with metadata listing a de-identified subject ID, COVID-19 status, age in years and sex. The repertoires were released in a freely available public database intended as a resource for research on the immune response to SARS-CoV-2. The prospective study material was composed of cDNA or gDNA derived from T cells, B-cell-depleted T cells, or PBMCs. Here is what the overall study found, with its caveats: How much clinical and demographic metadata was included differed by source and by participant, and the metadata was provided uncurated.

TCRbeta CDR3 regions were amplified from genomic DNA using the immunoSEQ Assay, a bias-controlled multiplex PCR. The published analysis was carried out like this. The number of nucleated cells in each sample was estimated by amplification of reference gene primers within the assay. Sequence reads were collapsed and filtered to measure the absolute abundance of every unique TCRbeta CDR3 rearrangement. Productive Simpson clonality was computed per sample as the square root of Simpson's diversity index over productive rearrangements. TCRdb mirrors the immuneACCESS table, restricted to in-frame sequences. Some clones are absent from its copies; in checked studies, under half trace to an unresolved V gene, and the reason for the others is unknown. The D gene and trimming were derived from the DNA, and the V and J assignments and clone size from that table. For this sample the table gives some 460,000 clones, of which about nine tenths were detected only once. 0.7% of the sample rests with the top ten.

Participants in the prospective study were enrolled through a virtual design, were aged roughly 18 to 100 years, and lived in approximately 25 United States geographic areas. Cohort assignment in the prospective study relied on participant-reported clinical history from a screening survey and a study questionnaire. Recovered participants in ImmuneRACE Cohort 3 were defined by two consecutive negative NP/OP PCR tests, clearance by a healthcare professional, or resolution of symptoms. Mobile phlebotomists in the prospective study collected whole blood, serum and a nasopharyngeal or oropharyngeal swab from every participant. Prospective study participants could optionally give additional blood draws and questionnaires over an approximately two-month period. Before DNA extraction, prospective study blood samples were shipped either frozen or at room temperature. About this clone itself: No antigen is known for it. The input lacks base qualities; no much larger clone sits a single base away.

Via the germline V gene, CDR1 is SGHRS and CDR2 YFSETQ. Inclusive of the bounding cysteine and phenylalanine, the CDR3 is 14 residues long. Here the CDR3 DNA is all that survives: 42 bases in frame from base 1. V trim: 5 bases; J trim: 6 bases; unmatched bases: 8. This chain joins TRBV5-1 to TRBJ1-1; 9 bases in the junction line up with TRBD1. The receptor was isolated from a young woman who had recovered from COVID-19. The sequencing input was PBMCs or T cells enriched from blood (not recorded which). The nucleotide sequence is given as TGCGCCAGCAGGGTACAGGGGGCCCGGGCTGAAGCTTTCTTT. It encodes CASRVQGARAEAFF.